This TCR beta chain comes out of a study of OX40 agonist ivuxolimab in advanced cancers. Study summary: The diagnoses of dose-escalation patients were hepatocellular carcinoma, melanoma, renal cell or head and neck cancer. Broader study findings: Clonal expansion was among the lowest in partial responders at 0.1-3.0 mg/kg, especially CD8+. Expanded clones were, on average, more numerous in CD8+ T cells than in CD4+.

Concerning this clone itself: Its matching antigen is unknown.

The germline gives CDR1 MNHNY, CDR2 SVGAGI (reference sequence). V lost 1 base to trimming and J lost 4 bases, with 12 bases between them. The CDR3 has 15 amino acids. Sequencing was performed with immunoSEQ multiplex PCR; in TCRdb, only in-frame clones are kept and a portion is missing. The sample has fewer than 50,000 clones, roughly nine tenths seen once; the top ten hold 25% to 35%. The sample consisted of CD4+ or CD8+ T cells sorted from blood, taken in a trial of the OX40 agonist ivuxolimab. This chain links TRBV6-6 with TRBJ2-3, with D perhaps given as TRBD1 or TRBD2 (6 bases each). This clonotype was obtained from an adult with an advanced solid tumor such as melanoma, head and neck, liver or kidney cancer. The CDR3 sequence is CASSYWGPGADTQYF. The DNA for the CDR3 is TGTGCCAGCAGTTACTGGGGGCCGGGAGCAGATACGCAGTATTTT.